The entry that follows covers one T cell receptor beta chain sequence. This clonotype was picked up many times. Its specific antigen is unknown. Base qualities are not recorded, but no much larger clone differs from it by a single base. Patients chosen for sequencing had shown expansion of CD8+CD57+ cells by flow cytometry. All patients had severe acquired aplastic anemia diagnosed by International Study of Aplastic Anemia and Agranulocytosis and Camitta criteria. At the time blood was sampled, none of the patients had received any therapy. TCR repertoires of sorted CD4+ and CD8+ blood T cells from severe aplastic anemia patients and healthy subjects were deep-sequenced in the study. In the USA, patient enrollment took place under clinicaltrials.gov protocols 00001620, 01623167, 00001397, 00071045, 00081523 and 00961064. Ficoll-Paque density gradient centrifugation was used to isolate peripheral blood mononuclear cells. Before DNA extraction, CD4+ and CD8+ T cells were sorted with FACS or magnetic beads.

Profiling of TCR beta VDJ combinations and CDR3 sequences used genomic DNA as the template. An Illumina HiSeq 2000 was used for TCR repertoire sequencing. In the paper's pipeline: Repertoire assessment relied on Simpson's diversity index, CDR3 size and DJ length profiles, and TRBV/TRBJ rearrangement plots. The most abundant DNA sequence in the deep sequencing data was defined as the immunodominant clone. CDR3 amino acid sequences were screened for sharing across subjects and were compared with published repertoires and the VDJdb database. Using fastp trimming at Q25 and MiXCR clonotype assembly, TCRdb reanalyzed the public sequencing data and kept in-frame beta chains. Rows are unified per CDR3 protein, each entry keeping the most common DNA and genes. What appears here as the V and J calls and clone size reflects TCRdb's work, not the paper's. This sample lists under 350,000 distinct CDR3 sequences; approximately 58% were detected once. Clones ranked in the top ten supply roughly 1.3% of the sample.

The data originate from a study of CD8+CD57+ T cells in acquired aplastic anemia (dated by TCRdb to 2016 to 2018). Notes on the research overall: A mean of about 3.2 ug of DNA, ranging from about 0.2 to 27.4 ug, was extracted from sorted CD4+ and CD8+ cells. A CD8+CD57+ expansion meant a frequency higher than the mean frequency seen in healthy subjects. Broader findings and caveats from the paper: No significant difference in CD8+ Simpson's diversity was found between patients and healthy controls (P=0.060). Some 31 CD8+ CDR3 sequences were shared between patients and controls but appeared highly expressed in patients and within their immunodominant clones.

From the cysteine up to the phenylalanine, the CDR3 has a length of 13 residues. Only the CDR3 part of the read is kept: 39 bases, read in frame from the first base. Sequences SGHRS (CDR1) and YFSETQ (CDR2) are obtained from the germline V gene. V ends up 4 bases short and J 1 base short, with an unmatched junction base count of 1. The clonotype comes from a human donor with aplastic anemia. Sequenced: sorted CD4+, CD8+, or CD8+CD57+ T cells (not recorded which) from PBMCs. The sequence is built from TRBV5-1 and TRBJ2-7; the junction holds 8 bases that match TRBD2. The nucleotides read TGCGCCAGCAGCATAGCGGGATCCTACGAGCAGTACTTC. Protein translation: CASSIAGSYEQYF. Reference TRBV5-1 and TRBJ2-7 genes cover what lies past the CDR3, so the full variable domain is KAGVTQTPRYLIKTRGQQVTLSCSPISGHRSVSWYQQTPGQGLQFLFEYFSETQRNKGNFPGRFSGRQFSNSRSEMNVSTLELGDSALYLCASSIAGSYEQYFGPGTRLTVT.